Presented here are 29 T cell receptor beta chains from one specimen sequenced in a study of regulatory T cells in long-lasting Graves disease. Sample time point: persistent/refractory GD, antithyroid drugs over 5 years with positive TRAb. From PBMCs, RNA was extracted and then used to make the TCR library. Arm-PCR of CDR3 regions and iRepertoire HTBI primers were the basis on which TCR beta libraries were built. A single record per CDR3 protein comes from TCRdb applying MiXCR to the multiplex PCR reads. In the table there are approximately 360,000 distinct CDR3 sequences, roughly 24% of which are singletons. Sequenced material: peripheral blood mononuclear cells (PBMCs), taken when the disease was refractory, from a patient treated with antithyroid drugs. The receptor source for this set is a woman aged 40 to 49 with Graves disease.

This clonotype was recorded a few times. This rearrangement joins TRBV20-1 to TRBJ1-2, with a tentative D call TRBD1 (5 bases). Per the germline V gene, CDR1 is DFQATT and CDR2 is SNEGSKA (reference sequence). The CDR3 contains 15 residues. V was pared by 0 bases and J by 4 bases, with 15 bases between. The CDR3 loop is CSARDRTSLIYGYTF. In DNA form, the CDR3 reads TGCAGTGCTAGAGATCGGACAAGTTTGATCTATGGCTACACCTTC.

Points on this clonotype: A read error likely explains this, since a far larger clone differs by one base. The J gene is TRBJ2-7, the V gene TRBV27; TRBD1 matches at 9 bases. The CDR3 length is 13 residues. V lost 5 bases, J lost 6 bases, and 5 bases stayed unmatched. Germline V gene lookup returns CDR1 MNHEY and CDR2 SMNVEV (reference sequence). This CDR3 reads CASSPGQGCEQYF. The CDR3 coding sequence is TGTGCCAGCAGTCCGGGACAGGGCTGCGAGCAGTACTTC.

This clonotype has more than one count but fewer than ten. The J gene is TRBJ1-3, the V gene TRBV6-2 or TRBV6-3, with 8 bases aligning to TRBD1. The CDR3 spans 13 residues. V was clipped by 4 bases and J by 7 bases; unmatched bases: 3. The V gene's germline CDR1 is MNHEY and CDR2 SVGEGT. CDR3 in amino acids: CASSSGGENTIYF. The CDR3 DNA reads as TGTGCCAGCAGTTCAGGGGGCGAGAACACCATATATTTT.

CDR3 sequence (DNA): TGCGCCAGCAGCTGGACCGTCTATCAAAAACTGTTTTTT. Its protein is CASSWTVYQKLFF. The chain uses TRBV4-1 and TRBJ1-4; no reliable D call. Germline V lookup: CDR1 MGHRA, CDR2 YSYEKL. This CDR3 comprises 13 residues. The V and J ends lost 5 bases and 9 bases respectively, with 13 bases between them.

The table lists this clonotype with many counts. This chain uses TRBV28 with TRBJ2-2, with D perhaps matching TRBD1 or TRBD2 (6 bases each). V was cut by 6 bases and J by 6 bases, with 26 bases left in between. CDR1 is MDHEN and CDR2 is SYDVKM in the germline V gene. The CDR3 covers 18 residues. CDR3 bases: TGTGCCAGCAGCCCCCGGACTACCTATCAGGGGTTTCCCGGGGAGCTGTTTTTT. It translates to CASSPRTTYQGFPGELFF.

The chain recombines TRBV20-1 with TRBJ1-1, with D possibly being TRBD1 (6 bases). The CDR3 consists of 15 residues. Germline loops: CDR1 DFQATT, CDR2 SNEGSKA (reference sequence). Trimming took off 0 bases at V and 7 bases at J, with 18 bases between the two ends. Here the CDR3 reads CSARDLGRGFGEAFF. For the CDR3, the DNA is TGCAGTGCTAGAGATCTAGGTAGGGGGTTCGGTGAAGCTTTCTTT.

This clonotype has ten or more counts. This chain links TRBV3-1 with TRBJ1-1, with D unresolved. This CDR3 contains 13 residues. Germline CDR1 reads LGHDT; CDR2 reads YNNKEL (reference sequence). Trimming took 2 bases from V and 4 from J, leaving 8 bases between them. The DNA of the CDR3 is TGTGCCAGCAGCCAAACAGCCGGCACTGAAGCTTTCTTT. This sequence encodes CASSQTAGTEAFF.

This clonotype has a count of ten or more. CDR3 sequence: CASSTQGKDQPQHF. The CDR3 DNA reads TGTGCCAGCAGTACACAGGGGAAGGATCAGCCCCAGCATTTT. This sequence joins TRBV2 and TRBJ1-5, with 7 bases identical to TRBD1. With 5 bases clipped from V and 5 bases from J, the junction kept 6 bases outside the gene matches. Germline V CDR1 and CDR2: SNHLY, FYNNEI. The CDR3 has 14 residues. Complete variable domain (other parts from reference TRBV2 and TRBJ1-5): EPEVTQTPSHQVTQMGQEVILRCVPISNHLYFYWYRQILGQKVEFLVSFYNNEISEKSEIFDDQFSVERPDGSNFTLKIRSTKLEDSAMYFCASSTQGKDQPQHFGDGTRLSIL.

In this sample, this clonotype turned up many times. The chain has TRBV24-1 and TRBJ2-7; D ambiguous. Germline V gene sequence: CDR1 KGHDR, CDR2 SFDVKD. This CDR3 spans 13 amino acids. Trimming cost V 6 bases and J 5 bases, with 13 bases left between them. CDR3 nucleotides: TGTGCCACCAGTTCCGAGGCTAAGCACGAGCAGTACTTC. Protein sequence: CATSSEAKHEQYF.

This clonotype was found many times. The chain is built from TRBV12-3 or TRBV12-4 and TRBJ1-5; maybe TRBD1 (6 bases). Trimming left V 5 bases short and J 4 bases short, with 21 bases between. CDR3 length: 17 amino acids. CDR3 coding DNA: TGTGCCAGCAGTCCCGGGACACAAACAAGAGGGAATCAGCCCCAGCATTTT. This codes for CASSPGTQTRGNQPQHF.

A few counts support this clonotype. The chain couples TRBV7-9 to TRBJ2-2; 8 nucleotides agree with TRBD2. This CDR3 has 16 residues. Germline values: CDR1 SEHNR, CDR2 FQNEAQ (reference sequence). The V segment lost 3 bases and the J segment 0 bases; nucleotides outside the gene matches: 3. The CDR3 loop reads CASSFRTSPNTGELFF. CDR3 DNA sequence: TGTGCCAGCAGCTTCCGGACTAGCCCGAACACCGGGGAGCTGTTTTTT.

This clonotype was recorded many times. V and J are TRBV6-1 and TRBJ2-7, with 9 bases that match TRBD1. The CDR3 loop spans 14 amino acids. Germline V CDR1 and CDR2: MNHNS, SASEGT. The J segment lost 6 bases and the V segment lost 5 bases, leaving 8 bases of the junction unmatched. In nucleotides, the CDR3 is TGTGCCAGCAGTCCACAGGGGGCATCGTCCGAGCAGTACTTC. Translated, it gives CASSPQGASSEQYF.

This clonotype came up many times. The chain joins TRBV2 to TRBJ1-2, with 7 bases aligning to TRBD1. The CDR3 has 16 amino acids. CDR1 is SNHLY and CDR2 is FYNNEI in the germline V gene. J gave up 3 bases and V 8 bases, and 15 bases lay outside the gene matches. CDR3 amino acids: CASPGGGQARDYGYTF. The DNA of the CDR3 is TGTGCCAGCCCCGGGGGCGGACAGGCGCGCGACTATGGCTACACCTTC.

The chain uses TRBV19 and TRBJ2-1; D ambiguous. The CDR3 spans 14 residues. V lost 3 bases to trimming and J lost 4 bases, with 10 bases between them. Looked up from germline, CDR1 is LNHDA and CDR2 is SQIVND (reference sequence). The DNA for the CDR3 is TGTGCCAGTAGTATTCGGGTCCCATACAATGAGCAGTTCTTC. It yields the protein CASSIRVPYNEQFF.

The rearrangement joins TRBV6-5 to TRBJ1-6; maybe TRBD1 (6 bases). This CDR3 comprises 15 residues. Germline-derived CDR1 and CDR2 are MNHEY and SVGAGI. Trimming took off 0 bases at V and 10 bases at J, with 13 bases between the two ends. The CDR3 DNA follows: TGTGCCAGCAGTTACTCGTCAGGGGATGGGTCACCCCTCCACTTT. This sequence encodes CASSYSSGDGSPLHF.

J is TRBJ2-3 and V is TRBV28, with a possible D match to TRBD1 (5 bases). The germline V and J ends were trimmed by 5 bases and 0 bases, with 12 bases remaining between them. The germline V gene has CDR1 MDHEN and CDR2 SYDVKM. This CDR3 is 15 amino acids long. The DNA for the CDR3 is TGTGCCAGCAGTGGGGCATCAGCTAGCACAGATACGCAGTATTTT. Translation gives CASSGASASTDTQYF.

The chain carries TRBV6-1 and TRBJ1-2, with D possibly matching TRBD1 (6 bases). Trimming shortened V by 6 bases and J by 5 bases, and 19 bases separated the two germline ends. The CDR3 runs to 15 residues. The germline CDR1 and CDR2 sequences are MNHNS and SASEGT. Written as DNA, the CDR3 is TGTGCCAGCAGACCCCCCCGGGGGGCCGGGTATGGCTACACCTTC. Translation gives CASRPPRGAGYGYTF.

The chain links TRBV28 to TRBJ1-5, with 10 bases aligning to TRBD1. V shed 1 base and J 2 bases; nucleotides not matched to a gene: 8. Germline lookup yields CDR1 MDHEN and CDR2 SYDVKM. CDR3 length equals 18 residues. CDR3 coding DNA: TGTGCCAGCAGTTTATATCTAGGAGGGACAGGGGGCAATCAGCCCCAGCATTTT. Translating it yields CASSLYLGGTGGNQPQHF.

The chain has TRBV10-3 and TRBJ2-7; D might be TRBD2 (6 bases). V was trimmed by 0 bases and J by 3 bases, leaving 15 bases between them. Germline V gives CDR1 ENHRY, CDR2 SYGVKD. The CDR3 consists of 16 residues. Here the CDR3 DNA reads TGTGCCATCAGTGAGTCGTTTGGAGGGCCTTACTACGAGCAGTACTTC. Translating it yields CAISESFGGPYYEQYF.

Ten or more counts support this clonotype. This chain joins TRBV28 and TRBJ2-7; D is unclear. CDR1 is MDHEN and CDR2 is SYDVKM in the germline V gene. The V gene lost 6 bases and the J gene lost 6 bases, with 15 bases spanning the gap. CDR3 size: 13 residues. CDR3 region: CASSVGPIPEQYF. CDR3 coding DNA: TGTGCCAGCAGCGTCGGGCCCATACCCGAGCAGTACTTC.

V is TRBV30 and J is TRBJ1-1; D is perhaps TRBD1 (5 bases). Between the trimmed V and J ends, which lost 0 bases and 5 bases, there was a span of 16 bases. Germline assignment: CDR1 GTSNPN and CDR2 SVGIG (reference sequence). This CDR3 has 15 residues. In nucleotides, the CDR3 is TGTGCCTGGAGTGTACTATTCGGGGGGAAGACTGAAGCTTTCTTT. The encoded protein is CAWSVLFGGKTEAFF.

This clonotype was found a few times. The rearrangement uses TRBV28 and TRBJ2-7; the D is unclear. Deletions cut 4 bases from V and 3 bases from J, with 10 bases between. CDR1 and CDR2 from the germline V gene are MDHEN and SYDVKM. CDR3 length equals 13 residues. CDR3 in DNA: TGTGCCAGCAGTTCCCCCATTATCTACGAGCAGTACTTC. Translation gives CASSSPIIYEQYF.

At least ten counts were recorded for this clonotype. The rearrangement joins TRBV11-2 to TRBJ2-7, with 9 bases fitting TRBD1. Germline trimming cut 4 bases from V and 1 base from J; bases unmatched to any gene: 11. CDR1 and CDR2 (germline): SGHAT, FQNNGV. CDR3 length: 17 amino acids. The CDR3 region is CASSSGQGYVGSYEQYF. The CDR3 coding sequence is TGTGCCAGCAGCTCGGGACAGGGTTATGTCGGGTCCTACGAGCAGTACTTC.

The chain links TRBV9 to TRBJ1-5; TRBD1 matches at 10 bases. CDR1 SGDLS and CDR2 YYNGEE come from the germline V gene. This CDR3 spans 15 amino acids. J gave up 7 bases and V 4 bases, and 8 bases lay outside the gene matches. The CDR3 DNA is TGTGCCAGCAGCCTCGGGACAGGGGATCCGCAGCCCCAGCATTTT. This translates into CASSLGTGDPQPQHF. Full variable domain (outside the CDR3, taken from reference TRBV9 and TRBJ1-5): DSGVTQTPKHLITATGQRVTLRCSPRSGDLSVYWYQQSLDQGLQFLIQYYNGEERAKGNILERFSAQQFPDLHSELNLSSLELGDSALYFCASSLGTGDPQPQHFGDGTRLSIL.

This clonotype has ten or more counts. The V gene is TRBV20-1, the J gene TRBJ2-2, with D unresolved. In germline, CDR1 is DFQATT, CDR2 SNEGSKA (reference sequence). V lost 6 bases and J lost 5, with 10 bases in between. CDR3 length equals 12 residues. The CDR3 DNA follows: TGCAGTGCCGTCGCGGTGACCGGGGAGCTGTTTTTT. It specifies CSAVAVTGELFF.

The chain carries TRBV5-1 and TRBJ1-6; perhaps TRBD1 as D (5 bases). This CDR3 contains 14 residues. Between the trimmed V and J ends, which lost 0 bases and 10 bases, there was a span of 11 bases. Germline CDR1 SGHRS, CDR2 YFSETQ. The CDR3 DNA reads as TGCGCCAGCAGCTTGGGGGACCTTCGATCACCCCTCCACTTT. Translated, it gives CASSLGDLRSPLHF.

As to this clonotype: A much bigger clone sits one base away, suggesting this may be a read error. This rearrangement joins TRBV6-2 or TRBV6-3 to TRBJ2-7, with TRBD1 matching over 8 bases. Germline assignment: CDR1 MNHEY and CDR2 SVGEGT. The CDR3 is 14 residues long. V lost 0 bases and J lost 9; bases outside the gene matches: 7. The CDR3 region has the DNA TGTGCCAGCAGTTACTCTGGGACAGGTAACGGGCAGTACTTC. Its protein product is CASSYSGTGNGQYF.

Comments on this clonotype: It may be a read error: a sequence one base away is much more abundant. CDR3 amino acids: CASSFKVGAYTF. The CDR3 bases are TGTGCCAGCAGTTTTAAGGTCGGCGCCTACACCTTC. The gene calls are TRBV28 and TRBJ1-2; D gene unclear. CDR1 is MDHEN and CDR2 is SYDVKM in the germline V gene. This CDR3 region has 12 residues. V was clipped by 3 bases and J by 10 bases, with 12 bases between them.

This clonotype was seen many times. CDR3 amino acids: CASSSTATGNNYGYTF. The CDR3 nucleotides read TGTGCCAGCAGCTCCACCGCCACAGGGAACAACTATGGCTACACCTTC. This rearrangement joins TRBV11-2 to TRBJ1-2, with a possible D match to TRBD1 (6 bases). Germline values: CDR1 SGHAT, CDR2 FQNNGV. Trimming pared 4 bases from V and 2 bases from J, leaving 17 bases between. This CDR3 comprises 16 residues.